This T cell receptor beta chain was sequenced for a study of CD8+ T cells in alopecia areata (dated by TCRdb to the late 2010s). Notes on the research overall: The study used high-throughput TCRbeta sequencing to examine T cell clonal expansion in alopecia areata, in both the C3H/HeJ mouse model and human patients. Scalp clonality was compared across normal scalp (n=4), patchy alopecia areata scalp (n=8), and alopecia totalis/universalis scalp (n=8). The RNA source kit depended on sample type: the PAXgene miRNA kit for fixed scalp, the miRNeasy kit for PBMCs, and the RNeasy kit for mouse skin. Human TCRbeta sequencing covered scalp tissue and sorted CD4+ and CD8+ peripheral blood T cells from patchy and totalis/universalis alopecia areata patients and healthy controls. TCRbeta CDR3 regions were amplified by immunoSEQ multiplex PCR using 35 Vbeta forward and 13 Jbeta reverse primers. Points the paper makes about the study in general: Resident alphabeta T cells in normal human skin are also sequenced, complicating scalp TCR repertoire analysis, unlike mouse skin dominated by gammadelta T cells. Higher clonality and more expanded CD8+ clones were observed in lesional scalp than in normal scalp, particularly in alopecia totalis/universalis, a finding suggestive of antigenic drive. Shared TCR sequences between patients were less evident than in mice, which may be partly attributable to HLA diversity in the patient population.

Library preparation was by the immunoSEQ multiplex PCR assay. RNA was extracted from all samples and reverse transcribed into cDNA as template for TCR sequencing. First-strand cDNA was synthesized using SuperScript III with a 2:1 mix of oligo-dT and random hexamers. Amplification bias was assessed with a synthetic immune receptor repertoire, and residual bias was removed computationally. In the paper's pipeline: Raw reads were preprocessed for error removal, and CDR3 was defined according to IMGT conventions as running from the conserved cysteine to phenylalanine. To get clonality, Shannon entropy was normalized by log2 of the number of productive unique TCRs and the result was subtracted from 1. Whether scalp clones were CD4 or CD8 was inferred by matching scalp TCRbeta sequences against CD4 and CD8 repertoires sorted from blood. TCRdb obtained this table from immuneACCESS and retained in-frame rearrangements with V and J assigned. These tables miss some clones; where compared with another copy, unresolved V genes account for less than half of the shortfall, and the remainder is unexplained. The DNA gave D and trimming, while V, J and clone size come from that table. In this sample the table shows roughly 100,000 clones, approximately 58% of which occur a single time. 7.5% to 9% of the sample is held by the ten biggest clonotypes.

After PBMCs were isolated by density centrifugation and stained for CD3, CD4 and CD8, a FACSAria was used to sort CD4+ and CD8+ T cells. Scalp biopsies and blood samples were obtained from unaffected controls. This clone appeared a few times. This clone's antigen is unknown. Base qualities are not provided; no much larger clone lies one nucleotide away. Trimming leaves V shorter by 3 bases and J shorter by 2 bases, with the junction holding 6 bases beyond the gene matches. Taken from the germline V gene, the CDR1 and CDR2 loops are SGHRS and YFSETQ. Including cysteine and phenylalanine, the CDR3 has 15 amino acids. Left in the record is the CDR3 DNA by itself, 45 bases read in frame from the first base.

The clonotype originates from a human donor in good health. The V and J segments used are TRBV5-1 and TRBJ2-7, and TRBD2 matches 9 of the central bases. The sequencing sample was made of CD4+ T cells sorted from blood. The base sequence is TGCGCCAGCAGCTCCCCCGGGACTAGCCCCTACGAGCAGTACTTC. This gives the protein CASSSPGTSPYEQYF.